The clone carrying this TCR beta chain was recorded many times. These data are taken from a study of identical twins. A single record per CDR3 protein comes from TCRdb applying MiXCR to the 5' RACE reads. This repertoire shows under 250,000 distinct CDR3 sequences, around 6.9% found once; its top ten account for less than 2%. Only healthy Caucasians were included as donors. The CDR3 has 16 amino acids. V dropped 2 bases and J dropped 3; count of bases not matched to a gene: 7. Per germline, CDR1 SGHRS and CDR2 YFSETQ. These data also featured in a second study, about yellow fever vaccine responses in identical twins. This second study notes: Twin vaccine T cell responses reportedly seemed partly convergent, partly personalized.

Sequencing input: memory (CD45RO+) T cells sorted from blood. The TCR comes from a woman under 30 in good health. The rearrangement links TRBV5-1 to TRBJ2-1; 8 positions match TRBD2. CDR3 protein: CASSLNAGGGYNEQFF. CDR3 sequence (DNA): TGCGCCAGCAGCTTAAATGCGGGGGGCGGCTACAATGAGCAGTTCTTC. Variable domain in full (rest from reference TRBV5-1 and TRBJ2-1): KAGVTQTPRYLIKTRGQQVTLSCSPISGHRSVSWYQQTPGQGLQFLFEYFSETQRNKGNFPGRFSGRQFSNSRSEMNVSTLELGDSALYLCASSLNAGGGYNEQFFGPGTRLTVL.